The 27 T cell receptor beta chains presented below share a single source sample, sequenced in a study of OX40 agonist ivuxolimab in advanced cancers. Measured with immunoSEQ multiplex PCR; TCRdb has only the in-frame clones, and not every one. The data contain approximately 89,000 clones, roughly 87% of them singletons. Here the sequenced sample was CD4+ or CD8+ T cells sorted from blood, taken in a trial of the OX40 agonist ivuxolimab. All receptors come from an adult with an advanced solid tumor such as melanoma, head and neck, liver or kidney cancer.

This chain connects TRBV28 to TRBJ2-7, with a tentative D call TRBD1 (6 bases). The V end was cut by 5 bases, the J end by 7 bases, with 18 bases between. This CDR3 has 14 amino acids. Germline CDR1 reads MDHEN; CDR2 reads SYDVKM. The CDR3 DNA follows: TGTGCCAGCAGTCCGGGGACAATGGTTGAAGAGCAGTACTTC. Amino acid sequence: CASSPGTMVEEQYF.

This chain connects TRBV5-1 to TRBJ1-5, with TRBD1 matching 10 bases. CDR1 is SGHRS, CDR2 YFSETQ, per germline. Trimming cost V 0 bases and J 6 bases; bases outside gene matches: 6. The length of the CDR3 is 16 residues. CDR3 DNA sequence: TGCGCCAGCAGCTTGGCCGGGGGGACAGGGGTTCAGCCCCAGCATTTT. Translated: CASSLAGGTGVQPQHF.

The sample holds one count of this clone. The V and J genes are TRBV18 and TRBJ2-7; possible D gene TRBD2, 6 bases. The CDR3 loop spans 14 amino acids. Per the germline V gene, CDR1 is KGHSH and CDR2 is LQKENI. V was trimmed by 5 bases and J by 3 bases, leaving 14 bases between them. CDR3 sequence (DNA): TGTGCCAGCTCATATGAGTGGGGGGACTACGAGCAGTACTTC. It translates to CASSYEWGDYEQYF.

V is TRBV11-2 and J is TRBJ2-3; TRBD1 might be the D (6 bases). The germline V and J ends were trimmed by 7 bases and 6 bases, with 17 bases remaining between them. Germline V gene data show CDR1 as SGHAT and CDR2 as FQNNGV. This CDR3 contains 14 residues. CDR3 region: CASKRQGTSDTQYF. The CDR3 nucleotides are TGTGCCAGCAAACGGCAGGGGACCTCGGATACGCAGTATTTT.

With respect to this clone: A read error is likely, as this CDR3 ends without the conserved phenylalanine or tryptophan. The rearrangement uses TRBV18 and TRBJ1-6; D remains unclear. CDR1 is KGHSH, CDR2 LQKENI, per germline. V shed 1 base and J shed 0 bases, with 13 bases lying between them. The CDR3 is 18 residues long. CDR3: CASSPQPGPSSYNSPLHL. For the CDR3, the DNA is TGTGCCAGCTCACCACAACCCGGACCGAGCTCCTATAATTCACCCCTCCACCTT.

This clone was detected only a few times. The V call is TRBV10-1, the J call TRBJ1-1, with TRBD1 as a possible D gene (5 bases). Trimming removed 8 bases at V and 4 bases at J, with 26 bases between. The germline gives CDR1 WNHNN, CDR2 SYGVQD (reference sequence). The CDR3 contains 17 residues. The CDR3 region has the DNA TGCGCCAGCCACCTCCCCGGGGACCGCCAGGAGATCACTGAAGCTTTCTTT. This codes for CASHLPGDRQEITEAFF.

V gene TRBV7-3 combines with J gene TRBJ2-2; tentatively, D is TRBD1 or TRBD2 (5 bases each). Trimming took off 6 bases at V and 0 bases at J, with 20 bases between the two ends. Germline assignment: CDR1 SGHTA and CDR2 FQGTGA. The CDR3 sequence is 18 residues long. The CDR3 here is CASRPTRDHTPNTGELFF. CDR3 DNA: TGTGCCAGCAGACCCACCCGGGACCACACACCGAACACCGGGGAGCTGTTTTTT.

J is TRBJ2-5 and V is TRBV5-1; TRBD1 is a possible D gene (6 bases). With the DNA end fitting TRBJ2-7 better, the J assignment may be wrong. This CDR3 region has 14 residues. The germline V gene encodes CDR1 SGHRS and CDR2 YFSETQ. Here the CDR3 DNA reads TGCGCCAGCACCGGACAGCTGTACTCCTACGAGCAGTACTTC. Translation: CASTGQLYSYEQYF.

The chain carries TRBV28 and TRBJ2-7; D is undetermined. V was clipped by 7 bases and J by 6 bases, with 7 bases between them. This CDR3 comprises 10 residues. Germline V gives CDR1 MDHEN, CDR2 SYDVKM. CDR3 nucleotide sequence: TGTGCCAGCAACAACGGCGAGCAGTACTTC. Its translation: CASNNGEQYF.

J is TRBJ1-1 and V is TRBV10-3, with D unclear. The V and J ends lost 4 bases and 1 base respectively, with 7 bases between them. The CDR3 runs 13 residues. Germline CDR1 ENHRY, CDR2 SYGVKD. CDR3 coding DNA: TGTGCCATCAGTGCTGGAGGGAACACTGAAGCTTTCTTT. It specifies CAISAGGNTEAFF.

This chain uses TRBV2 with TRBJ2-7; D remains ambiguous. Trimming took 4 bases from V and 0 from J, leaving 4 bases between them. Per the germline V gene, CDR1 is SNHLY and CDR2 is FYNNEI. The CDR3 sequence is 12 residues long. CDR3 coding DNA: TGTGCCAGCAGTGCCAGCTCCTACGAGCAGTACTTC. Its translation: CASSASSYEQYF.

This clone was seen only a few times. V and J are TRBV5-4 and TRBJ1-5; D might be TRBD1 (5 bases). V was clipped by 2 bases and J by 6 bases, with 9 bases between them. Germline CDR1 and CDR2: SGHNT and YYREEE (reference sequence). CDR3 length: 13 residues. DNA for the CDR3: TGTGCCAGCAGCTTTGAGGGGAGTCAGCCCCAGCATTTT. Protein: CASSFEGSQPQHF.

This sequence joins TRBV6-4 and TRBJ2-7; 8 bases are a match to TRBD1. Germline lookup yields CDR1 MRHNA and CDR2 SNTAGT. The V segment lost 4 bases and the J segment 3 bases; nucleotides outside the gene matches: 23. The CDR3 has 20 residues. CDR3 nucleotides: TGTGCCAGCAGTGGCGCCTGGATCGGACAGGGCTCCGTGAACGTCTACGAGCAGTACTTC. Translation: CASSGAWIGQGSVNVYEQYF.

This chain links TRBV7-9 with TRBJ2-3; maybe TRBD2 (6 bases). V lost 4 bases to trimming and J lost 5 bases, with 16 bases between them. Germline V lookup: CDR1 SEHNR, CDR2 FQNEAQ (reference sequence). The CDR3 totals 15 residues. The CDR3 DNA is TGTGCCAGCAGCTCGCCTAGTGGGGGGATAGATACGCAGTATTTT. Encoded protein: CASSSPSGGIDTQYF.

This clone was picked up one time. Germline is not matched at one junction end, which may reflect a read error. This sequence joins TRBV18 and TRBJ2-7, with 7 bases aligning to TRBD1. There are 13 residues in the CDR3. Germline CDR1 is KGHSH and CDR2 is LQKENI. DNA of the CDR3: TGTGCCAGCTCGCCCACCGGTTGGGGACAGTGTAACTTC. As protein: CASSPTGWGQCNF.

The rearrangement joins TRBV5-1 to TRBJ1-1, with a possible D match to TRBD1 (5 bases). The germline gives CDR1 SGHRS, CDR2 YFSETQ. The length of the CDR3 is 14 residues. With 0 bases removed from V and 5 bases from J, the gap between germline ends came to 11 bases. The CDR3 sequence: CASSLARGDTEAFF. CDR3 nucleotide sequence: TGCGCCAGCAGCTTGGCGCGGGGGGATACTGAAGCTTTCTTT.

The chain recombines TRBV12-5 with TRBJ1-2, with 10 bases lining up with TRBD1. The CDR3 contains 16 residues. Germline lookup yields CDR1 LGHNT and CDR2 FRNRAP. Trimming removed 4 bases from V and 4 bases from J; junction bases left unmatched: 9. Here the CDR3 reads CASGSLAGTGAYGYTF. CDR3 nucleotide sequence: TGTGCTAGTGGTTCTTTGGCCGGGACAGGGGCCTATGGCTACACCTTC.

This clone has a single count. The rearrangement joins TRBV7-9 to TRBJ2-7, with D maybe TRBD2 (6 bases). V was pared by 3 bases and J by 3 bases, with 18 bases between. CDR1 is SEHNR, CDR2 FQNEAQ, per germline (reference sequence). The CDR3 extends over 16 amino acids. CDR3 sequence: CASSLGTGDFLYEQYF. CDR3 coding DNA: TGTGCCAGCAGCTTGGGGACCGGGGACTTCCTCTACGAGCAGTACTTC.

This clone was recorded once. CDR3 coding DNA: TGTGCCAGCAGTGACGTGGGGGGTTCCTACAATGAGCAGTTCTTC. This encodes CASSDVGGSYNEQFF. The rearrangement links TRBV2 to TRBJ2-1; perhaps TRBD2 as D (6 bases). The germline CDR1 and CDR2 sequences are SNHLY and FYNNEI. This CDR3 region has 15 residues. Trimming pared 3 bases from V and 1 base from J, leaving 10 bases between.

This chain uses TRBV5-6 with TRBJ2-3; the D gene is possibly TRBD2 (7 bases). The germline V and J ends were trimmed by 6 bases and 3 bases, with 17 bases remaining between them. Germline values: CDR1 SGHDT, CDR2 YYEEEE. The CDR3 length is 15 residues. In DNA, the CDR3 is TGTGCCAGCATCATAATAGGGGGGGCAACAGATACGCAGTATTTT. Its protein product is CASIIIGGATDTQYF.

CDR3 sequence: CASSVKQGSDGEQFF. The CDR3 DNA is TGTGCCAGCAGTGTCAAACAGGGAAGTGATGGTGAGCAGTTCTTC. J is TRBJ2-1 and V is TRBV6-1, with D perhaps matching TRBD1 (6 bases). Germline V gene data show CDR1 as MNHNS and CDR2 as SASEGT. V was shortened by 4 bases and J by 9 bases, with 19 bases between the two germline ends. The CDR3 extends over 15 amino acids.

This chain links TRBV14 with TRBJ2-1; D possibly corresponds to TRBD2 (5 bases). The V end was cut by 9 bases, the J end by 6 bases, with 21 bases between. Germline assignment: CDR1 SGHDN and CDR2 FVKESK. This CDR3 comprises 15 residues. The CDR3 DNA sequence: TGTGCCAGTTCCTCGGGGTCCGAGTTTCCCAATGAGCAGTTCTTC. Residues: CASSSGSEFPNEQFF. Full variable domain (rest looked up from reference TRBV14 and TRBJ2-1): EAGVTQFPSHSVIEKGQTVTLRCDPISGHDNLYWYRRVMGKEIKFLLHFVKESKQDESGMPNNRFLAERTGGTYSTLKVQPAELEDSGVYFCASSSGSEFPNEQFFGPGTRLTVL.

The rearrangement links TRBV4-3 to TRBJ2-7; D is ambiguous. The CDR3 loop spans 13 amino acids. The V and J ends lost 0 bases and 4 bases respectively, with 7 bases between them. Germline CDR1 reads LGHNA; CDR2 reads YSLEER. CDR3 DNA: TGCGCCAGCAGCCAAGATTCCGGTTACGAGCAGTACTTC. This sequence encodes CASSQDSGYEQYF.

The J gene is TRBJ2-2, the V gene TRBV2, with a tentative D call TRBD1 (6 bases). The V end lost 3 bases, the J end lost 2 bases, and 13 bases lay between the germline ends. The germline V gene has CDR1 SNHLY and CDR2 FYNNEI. This CDR3 is 16 amino acids long. CDR3 sequence: CASSDAGTTNTGELFF. In nucleotides, the CDR3 is TGTGCCAGCAGTGACGCCGGGACAACTAACACCGGGGAGCTGTTTTTT.

The chain uses TRBV28 and TRBJ1-1; D is unclear. The ends were cut back, 7 bases at V and 4 bases at J, with 19 bases in the middle. This CDR3 has 15 residues. Germline CDR1 reads MDHEN; CDR2 reads SYDVKM. CDR3 residues: CASTTSGMTGTEAFF. DNA for the CDR3: TGTGCCAGCACCACCTCGGGGATGACTGGCACTGAAGCTTTCTTT.

The J gene is TRBJ1-5, the V gene TRBV5-1; D ambiguous. Trimming cost V 0 bases and J 5 bases, with 6 bases left between them. From germline, CDR1 is SGHRS and CDR2 YFSETQ. This CDR3 is built from 13 residues. CDR3 sequence (DNA): TGCGCCAGCAGCTTGGTCCCGGATCAGCCCCAGCATTTT. Amino acids: CASSLVPDQPQHF.

The CDR3 DNA is TGTGCCAGCAGCTCCGACGGACCCTATGGCTACACCTTC. Encoded protein: CASSSDGPYGYTF. This chain joins TRBV6-1 and TRBJ1-2; D not certain. Per germline, CDR1 MNHNS and CDR2 SASEGT. The germline V and J ends were trimmed by 6 bases and 4 bases, with 12 bases remaining between them. CDR3 size: 13 residues.